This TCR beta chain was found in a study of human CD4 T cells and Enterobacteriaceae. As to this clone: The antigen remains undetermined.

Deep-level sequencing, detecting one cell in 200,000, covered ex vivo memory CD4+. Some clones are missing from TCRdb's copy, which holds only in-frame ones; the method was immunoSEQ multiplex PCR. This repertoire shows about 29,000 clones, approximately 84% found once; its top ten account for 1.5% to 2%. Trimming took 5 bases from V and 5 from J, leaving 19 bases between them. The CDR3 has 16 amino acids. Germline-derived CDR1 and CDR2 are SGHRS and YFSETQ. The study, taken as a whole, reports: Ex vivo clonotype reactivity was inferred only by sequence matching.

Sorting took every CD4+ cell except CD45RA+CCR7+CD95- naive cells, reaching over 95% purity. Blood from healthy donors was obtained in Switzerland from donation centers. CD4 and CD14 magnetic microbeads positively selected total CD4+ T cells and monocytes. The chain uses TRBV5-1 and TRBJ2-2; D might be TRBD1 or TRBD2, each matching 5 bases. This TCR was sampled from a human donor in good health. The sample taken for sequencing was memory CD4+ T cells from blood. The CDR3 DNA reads TGCGCCAGCAGAAGAAGTATCGGGGACGAAACCGGGGAGCTGTTTTTT. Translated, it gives CASRRSIGDETGELFF.